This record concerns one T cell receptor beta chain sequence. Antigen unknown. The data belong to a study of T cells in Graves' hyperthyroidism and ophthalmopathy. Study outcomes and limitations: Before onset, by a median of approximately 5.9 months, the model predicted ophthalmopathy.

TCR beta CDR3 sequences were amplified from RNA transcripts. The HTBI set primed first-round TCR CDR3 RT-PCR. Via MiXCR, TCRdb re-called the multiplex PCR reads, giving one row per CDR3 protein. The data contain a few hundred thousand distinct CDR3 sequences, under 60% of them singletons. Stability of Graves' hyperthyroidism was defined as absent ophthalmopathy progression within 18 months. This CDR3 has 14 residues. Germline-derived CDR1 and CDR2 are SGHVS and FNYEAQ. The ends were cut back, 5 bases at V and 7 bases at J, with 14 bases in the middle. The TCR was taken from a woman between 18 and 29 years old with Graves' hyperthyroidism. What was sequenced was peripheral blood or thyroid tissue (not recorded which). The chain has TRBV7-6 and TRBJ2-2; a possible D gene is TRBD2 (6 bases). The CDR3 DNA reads TGTGCCAGCAGCAATAAGCGGGTTGGCGGGGAGCTGTTTTTT. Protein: CASSNKRVGGELFF.